This T cell receptor (beta chain) was retrieved from a study of blood T cell repertoires in COVID-19. The overall study: Samples of COVID-19 (acute and convalescent) were obtained from the United States, Italy and Spain.

Measured with immunoSEQ multiplex PCR; TCRdb has only the in-frame clones, and not every one. This table has roughly 250,000 clones, about nine tenths appearing once. The receptor was derived from a man between 60 and 75 years old who had recovered from COVID-19. Sequencing was carried out using peripheral blood.

The CDR3 DNA reads as TGTGCCAGTAGTAGGACAGCCGCGACCTCTGGAAACACCATATATTTT. Amino acids: CASSRTAATSGNTIYF. The rearrangement links TRBV19 to TRBJ1-3; a weak D match, TRBD1 (6 bases). V was trimmed by 4 bases and J by 0 bases, leaving 13 bases between them. CDR1 is LNHDA and CDR2 is SQIVND in the germline V gene (reference sequence). There are 16 residues in the CDR3. The complete variable domain, with remaining parts taken from reference TRBV19 and TRBJ1-3, reads DGGITQSPKYLFRKEGQNVTLSCEQNLNHDAMYWYRQDPGQGLRLIYYSQIVNDFQKGDIAEGYSVSREKKESFPLTVTSAQKNPTAFYLCASSRTAATSGNTIYFGEGSWLTVV.